The entry that follows covers one T cell receptor beta chain sequence. Its recognized antigen is unknown. It has no much larger one-base neighbor in the sample; base qualities were not kept. This record comes from a study of cytomegalovirus exposure and HLA in healthy donors (dated by TCRdb to the late 2010s). A note on the overall study: An earlier analysis of 587 of the donors reported about 250 Gb of sequence data and more than 90 million unique TCR beta sequences from about 180 million T cells. An early release covering 500 to 750 HLA-typed donors comprised roughly 300 gigabases of sequencing data and some 79 million unique TCR sequences. Of the roughly 420 genotyped donors, 65% to 90% were placed in the genetic ancestry cluster associated with self-reported Caucasian donors. The study aimed to test whether signatures of past pathogen exposure could be identified by cataloging public T cell receptors. Using immunosequencing, the study profiled T cell repertoires from some 670 subjects and related those repertoires to cytomegalovirus serostatus. A separate validation cohort of 100 to 150 different subjects was used in addition to the approximately 640-subject first cohort. To predict cytomegalovirus infection status, the study brought together high-throughput TCR immunosequencing, statistical association of individual TCRs with disease status, and machine learning. A later analysis re-examined previously published TCR beta repertoires from 500 to 700 donors and added high-resolution HLA genotyping to investigate patterns of TCR occurrence. In the later analysis, no new phenotypic data were used to find candidate immune exposures; instead, reliance was placed on TCR beta sequences and their occurrence across donors. To decide whether each TCR beta V gene segment behaved as functional or pseudogenic, an earlier analysis of fewer than 750 of the donors relied on high-throughput TCR beta sequencing. Donor age, sex, ethnicity and CMV serostatus were collected together with the repertoire data. A later genetic analysis used genome-wide SNP genotypes for about 65% of the 666 donors, treating that subset as a discovery cohort. All discovery cohort repertoires had been generated on a single sequencing platform. HLA typing included class I and class II loci at four-digit resolution. Typing coverage varied by locus: 629-630 donors for A, B, C, DRB1 and DQB1; some 520 for DQA1; about 570 for DPA1; 450 to 480 for DPB1. Roughly 5 DR-DQ haplotypes were handled as single units for association and clustering, since linkage in the cohort was strong. On average, approximately 250,000 unique TCR beta nucleotide sequences were sequenced per donor among a few hundred genotyped donors of the cohort, with around 19% of those sequences being non-productive.

The junction shows trimming of 4 bases on V and 1 base on J, and the gene matches do not reach 4 bases of it. Based on the germline V gene, the CDR1 and CDR2 sequences are SNHLY and FYNNEI. Reading from cysteine to phenylalanine, the CDR3 counts 14 amino acids. The CDR3 DNA has 42 bases and is translated from base 1. The cohort comprised under 700 healthy bone marrow donors. At the time of sampling, every cohort member was nominally healthy, though immune exposures that went unrecorded were likely present. The donor tested CMV seropositive and was one of the 289 seropositive cohort members. Each donor provided a peripheral blood sample, and peripheral blood mononuclear cells were used for TCR beta sequencing. Genomic DNA was extracted from the blood cell samples with the Qiagen DNeasy Blood Extraction Kit. Findings and caveats that apply to the study as a whole: The cohort was sequenced for TCR beta chains only, and without alpha or paired-chain data the features that could be detected were limited. A later analysis associated some 17,000 TCR beta sequences with specific HLA alleles at a false discovery rate of 0.05. Some IMGT-functional V segments, including TRBV6-2 and TRBV6-3, could not be distinguished by the 87-base-pair reads and were therefore excluded. The classifier was reported to diagnose cytomegalovirus status with high specificity and sensitivity in both the original cohort and the validation cohort. Around 16 rarely observed V segments, including chromosome 9 orphons, were excluded from the earlier analysis of a few hundred of the donors because counts were too low. Immune exposure information for the cohort was limited to CMV serostatus. Linkage disequilibrium might explain the correlated functional status among segregating V segments, but an unknown experimental factor could not be ruled out. According to the authors, the approach could potentially be generalized to other disease states and immunological phenotypes. Three of the identified cytomegalovirus-associated TCR beta chains were confirmed in vitro to be specific for cytomegalovirus antigens. According to a later analysis, most CMV-associated TCR beta chains appeared to be HLA-restricted, and the HLA associations seemed to be driven largely by CMV exposure. The sequencing pipeline was judged likely to have produced a cluster of highly shared sequence variants as a technical artifact. A further reported finding was that TCR beta sequences accurately predicted the HLA-A and HLA-B alleles for most subjects in the first cohort. Compared with the roughly 710-donor mean, donors in an Asian-associated ancestry cluster had fewer N-insertions in productive TCRs, according to a later genetic analysis. Broadly in line with IMGT annotations, most TCR beta V segments showed up in productive rearrangements about 90% or about 30% of the time in an earlier analysis of under 700 of the donors. According to a later analysis, parvovirus B19, influenza, CMV and Epstein-Barr virus appeared linked to several top co-occurrence clusters. In a later genetic analysis, a missense DCLRE1C variant was associated with V-gene and J-gene trimming of TCR beta chains, and the association was replicated in an independent cohort. Sequencing depth was assumed to be roughly uniform across donors in the presence/absence analyses, though that assumption may not hold. Most TCR sequences were seen in very few donors, while some public TCRs were found in many individuals. When HLA alleles, especially DR and DQ, strongly co-occurred, TCR associations were difficult to assign to individual alleles. Compared with equally common non-associated chains, HLA-associated TCR beta chains in a later analysis were more clonally expanded and had lower generation probabilities. The study gave a list of about 170 TCR beta chains associated with cytomegalovirus. In a later analysis, TCR association rates were found to vary across HLA loci, with the most associated TCRs seen for DRB1 alleles and the fewest for HLA-C alleles. Because HLA typing was unavailable for some donors at each locus, only the typed subset was used in association tests.

Libraries were prepared through the immunoSEQ multiplex PCR assay. A mixture of 60 forward primers for TCR Vbeta segments and 13 reverse primers for TCR Jbeta segments was used in the multiplex PCR. Amplification of the CDR3 region of rearranged TCR beta genes was performed with a multiplex PCR assay on genomic DNA. The Illumina HiSeq System was used to sequence the amplified TCR beta libraries as 87-base-pair reads. In the source study's methods: Across the roughly 670 repertoires, a later analysis counted tens of millions of unique TCR beta chains, about 10 million of which were shared by at least two donors. Raw reads were error-corrected and collapsed into unique sequences by a nearest-neighbor algorithm in which closely related sequences were merged to remove PCR and sequencing errors. Alignment of CDR3 sequences to IMGT reference sequences was used to assign V, D and J gene segments. For a sequence to be retained, a match of at least six nucleotides was required to both a V gene segment and a J gene segment. Rearrangements were called productive when the CDR3 lacked stop codons and stayed in frame with V and J; all others were non-productive. Following IMGT convention, CDR3 was defined as the stretch from the second conserved V-encoded cysteine to the conserved J-encoded phenylalanine. The earlier analysis of around 640 of the donors excluded sequences that lacked an unambiguous match to a single V gene segment. In an earlier analysis of some 590 of the donors, a V segment was called functional when productive rearrangements were above 56.7%, and segregating when the standard deviation between donors exceeded 5%. To diagnose cytomegalovirus status from the catalog of TCR beta chain sequences, a statistical classification framework was built. In a later analysis, V and J genes were assigned by comparing TCR nucleotide sequences against IMGT/GENE-DB human TR gene sequences. In a later analysis, CDR3 sequences and most-parsimonious VDJ recombination scenarios were assigned using the TCRdist pipeline. In a later analysis, every TCR beta chain was defined by the combination of its CDR3 amino acid sequence and its V-gene family, and reads without a unique V-gene family were dropped. To address suspected cross-contamination and a sequencing artifact, a later analysis removed 450 to 700 highly shared, low-generation-probability nucleotide sequences. A later analysis calculated a clonal expansion index for each public chain from normalized within-repertoire ranks of inferred template counts. In a later analysis, generation probabilities were computed using a VDJ recombination model fitted to out-of-frame rearrangements, and the results were checked against IGoR. A later analysis scored TCR-TCR, TCR-HLA and TCR-CMV co-occurrence with hypergeometric tests, applying a repertoire-size bias correction to TCR pairs. A later analysis estimated false discovery rates by permuting HLA or CMV assignments 20 times. A later analysis grouped co-occurring TCRs with DBSCAN, adding TCRdist sequence similarity when clustering within HLA-allele-positive subsets. Repertoires with fewer than 30,000 or more than 120,000 public chains, plus five repertoires with anomalous nucleotide sharing, were excluded from co-occurrence clustering. TCRdb re-hosts the immuneACCESS table, in-frame sequences only. Its copies lack some clones; in the studies checked, an unresolved V gene accounts for under half of them, and the cause for the rest is not known. The D gene and trimming were derived from the DNA, and the V and J assignments and clone size from that table. For this sample there are 150,000 to 180,000 clones; 79% appear just once. Around 7.2% of the sample belongs to the ten largest clones.

This chain is built from TRBV2 and TRBJ2-7, with 7 bases in between that match TRBD2. The sequence derives from a man younger than 40 in good health and CMV-seropositive. What was sequenced was PBMCs. The DNA sequence is as follows: TGTGCCAGCAGTGTGCAGGGAGGGTCCTACGAGCAGTACTTC. It codes for CASSVQGGSYEQYF.